This T cell receptor beta chain is drawn from a study of vaccination effects on CD4 cells after COVID-19. Profiled with immunoSEQ multiplex PCR; TCRdb holds only in-frame clones, not every one. The sample holds fewer than 85,000 clones; more than 60% are singletons and the top ten take about 10%. After expansion with viral peptide pools in the ViraFEST assay, antigen-specific CD4+ T cells were sequenced. Upon completion of roughly ten days in culture, CD4+ T cells were isolated. No vaccinee had earlier SARS-CoV-2 infection, and nucleocapsid antibodies were negative. As to this clone: Its matching antigen is unknown.

J was trimmed by 1 base and V by 4 bases; bases with no gene match: 9. Per the germline V gene, CDR1 is MNHEY and CDR2 is SVGEGT. This CDR3 has 17 amino acids. The chain employs TRBV6-2 or TRBV6-3 and TRBJ2-1, with 8 bases lining up with TRBD2. This receptor was identified in a human donor who received a COVID-19 vaccine. Sequencing was performed on CD4+ T cells from PBMCs cultured with SARS-CoV-2 spike peptides, taken before COVID-19 vaccination. CDR3 sequence (DNA): TGTGCCAGCAGTTTCTTGCCCAGCGGGGGATCCTACAATGAGCAGTTCTTC. Translating it yields CASSFLPSGGSYNEQFF.